Listed below are T cell receptor beta chains from one sample, sequenced in a study of shared clonotypes between healthy human individuals. TCRdb's table, derived via immunoSEQ multiplex PCR, lists solely in-frame clones and lacks some. The data contain about 190,000 clones, approximately 70% of them seen just once; the ten biggest clones take up less than 11%. The sequencing sample was made of memory CD4+ T cells sorted from blood. All receptors derive from a man between 25 and 39 years old in good health. Both conserved end residues are part of each CDR3. Fields, in order: clone size, V gene, D gene, J gene, CDR3 DNA, CDR3 protein. The D gene is left open where the match is weak. The size entry is marked missing in some rows and otherwise reads once, few, many or a size class.

abundance: once
v_gene: TRBV9
d_gene: .
j_gene: TRBJ1-3
CDR3nt: TGTGCCAGCAGCGTAGGGCGGGAGGGCACCATATATTTT
CDR3aa: CASSVGREGTIYF

abundance: many
v_gene: TRBV18
d_gene: .
j_gene: TRBJ2-7
CDR3nt: TGTGCCAGCTCACCAATCGGAAGGGTCGAGGAGCAGTACTTC
CDR3aa: CASSPIGRVEEQYF

abundance: .
v_gene: TRBV11-2
d_gene: TRBD2
j_gene: TRBJ2-7
CDR3nt: TGTGCCAGCAGCTTAGATGAGCGGGAGGGCCTATTCTCCGAGCAGTACTTC
CDR3aa: CASSLDEREGLFSEQYF

abundance: once
v_gene: TRBV10-2
d_gene: .
j_gene: TRBJ1-1
CDR3nt: TGCGCCAGCGGGGCTTGGAGGCTGAACACTGAAGCTTTCTTT
CDR3aa: CASGAWRLNTEAFF

abundance: .
v_gene: TRBV5-1
d_gene: .
j_gene: TRBJ2-7
CDR3nt: TGCGCCAGCAGCTTACCACAGTACGACGAGCAGTACTTC
CDR3aa: CASSLPQYDEQYF

abundance: .
v_gene: TRBV5-4
d_gene: TRBD2
j_gene: TRBJ2-5
CDR3nt: TGTGCCAGCAGCTTGCTAGCGGGAGGGCCAGGAGAGACCCAGTACTTC
CDR3aa: CASSLLAGGPGETQYF

abundance: .
v_gene: TRBV2
d_gene: .
j_gene: TRBJ1-2
CDR3nt: TGTGCCAGCACCGGGGACATAGCTAACTATGGCTACACCTTC
CDR3aa: CASTGDIANYGYTF

abundance: .
v_gene: TRBV5-1
d_gene: .
j_gene: TRBJ2-3
CDR3nt: TGCGCCAGCAGTCGATCGGGGGCGGGCACAGATACGCAGTATTTT
CDR3aa: CASSRSGAGTDTQYF

abundance: many
v_gene: TRBV15
d_gene: .
j_gene: TRBJ1-5
CDR3nt: TGTGCCACCAGCAGGGGCGGACAGAATCAGCCCCAGCATTTT
CDR3aa: CATSRGGQNQPQHF

abundance: .
v_gene: TRBV29-1
d_gene: TRBD2
j_gene: TRBJ2-3
CDR3nt: TGCAGCGTTGGGCCCGGGGACTACTCTACGCAGTATTTT
CDR3aa: CSVGPGDYSTQYF

abundance: .
v_gene: TRBV7-9
d_gene: .
j_gene: TRBJ1-2
CDR3nt: TGTGCCAGCAGGATGGGCTATGGCTACACCTTC
CDR3aa: CASRMGYGYTF

abundance: .
v_gene: TRBV29-1
d_gene: TRBD1
j_gene: TRBJ2-3
CDR3nt: TGCAGCGTTGATGCCAGGGGGCTGGCAGATACGCAGTATTTT
CDR3aa: CSVDARGLADTQYF

abundance: few
v_gene: TRBV21-1
d_gene: .
j_gene: TRBJ2-5
CDR3nt: TGTGCCAGGGGGGAGACAGGGCGACAAGAGACCCAGTACTTC
CDR3aa: CARGETGRQETQYF

abundance: .
v_gene: TRBV7-8
d_gene: TRBD1
j_gene: TRBJ2-5
CDR3nt: TGTGCCAGCAGCTCGGGGACAGAAGAGACCCAGTACTTC
CDR3aa: CASSSGTEETQYF

abundance: .
v_gene: TRBV7-1
d_gene: .
j_gene: TRBJ2-1
CDR3nt: TGTGCCAGCAGCCCCAACGCGGAGAGGCGCGGCAAGCAGTTCTTC
CDR3aa: CASSPNAERRGKQFF

abundance: few
v_gene: TRBV11-2
d_gene: .
j_gene: TRBJ2-1
CDR3nt: TGTGCCAGCAGCGTACACGAGATCGGGGAGCAGTTCTTC
CDR3aa: CASSVHEIGEQFF

abundance: .
v_gene: TRBV9
d_gene: .
j_gene: TRBJ1-2
CDR3nt: TGTGCCAGCACCGAGGGAGGGGCTCCTGGGAAGTATGGCTACACCTTC
CDR3aa: CASTEGGAPGKYGYTF

abundance: .
v_gene: TRBV7-2
d_gene: TRBD1
j_gene: TRBJ1-2
CDR3nt: TGTGCCAGCAGCTGGGACAGAGGGGGCATCTATGGCTACACCTTC
CDR3aa: CASSWDRGGIYGYTF

abundance: .
v_gene: TRBV18
d_gene: TRBD2
j_gene: TRBJ2-1
CDR3nt: TGTGCCAGTTCCAAACTAGCGGGAGACAGTGAGCAGTTCTTC
CDR3aa: CASSKLAGDSEQFF

abundance: .
v_gene: TRBV5-1
d_gene: TRBD2
j_gene: TRBJ2-1
CDR3nt: TGCGCCAGCATCGAAGGACTAGCGGGGAGCTCCTACAATGAGCAGTTCTTC
CDR3aa: CASIEGLAGSSYNEQFF

abundance: .
v_gene: TRBV4-2
d_gene: .
j_gene: TRBJ1-3
CDR3nt: TGTGCCAGCAGCTTATCGGCTGGAAACACCATATATTTT
CDR3aa: CASSLSAGNTIYF

abundance: .
v_gene: TRBV5-1
d_gene: .
j_gene: TRBJ2-7
CDR3nt: TGCGCCAGCAGCTTGTATCCAGGGACTGGCGAGCAGTACTTC
CDR3aa: CASSLYPGTGEQYF

abundance: .
v_gene: TRBV27
d_gene: .
j_gene: TRBJ1-1
CDR3nt: TGTGCCAGCAGTTGGGGAGGGTCAGGGCTGAACACTGAAGCTTTCTTT
CDR3aa: CASSWGGSGLNTEAFF

abundance: .
v_gene: TRBV27
d_gene: TRBD2
j_gene: TRBJ2-7
CDR3nt: TGTGCCAGCAGCTTGACAGGTAGCGGGACGCCCTACGAGCAGTACTTC
CDR3aa: CASSLTGSGTPYEQYF

abundance: few
v_gene: TRBV2
d_gene: TRBD2
j_gene: TRBJ2-7
CDR3nt: TGTGCCAGCAATCCCGGGACTAGGCGAGACGAGCAGTACTTC
CDR3aa: CASNPGTRRDEQYF

abundance: many
v_gene: TRBV7-6
d_gene: .
j_gene: TRBJ2-5
CDR3nt: TGTGCCAGCAGCCCTTACTTCATAGCGGAGGGAGAGACCCAGTACTTC
CDR3aa: CASSPYFIAEGETQYF

abundance: .
v_gene: TRBV5-6
d_gene: .
j_gene: TRBJ2-1
CDR3nt: TGTGCCAGCAGCTTGACGGGACACTCCTACAATGAGCAGTTCTTC
CDR3aa: CASSLTGHSYNEQFF

abundance: .
v_gene: TRBV28
d_gene: TRBD2
j_gene: TRBJ2-2
CDR3nt: TGTGCCAGCAGTTTCTACGGGACTAGCGGGAGGGCGAACACCGGGGAGCTGTTTTTT
CDR3aa: CASSFYGTSGRANTGELFF

abundance: .
v_gene: TRBV18
d_gene: .
j_gene: TRBJ2-1
CDR3nt: TGTGCCAGCTCACCACTTAGGGAGGACAATGAGCAGTTCTTC
CDR3aa: CASSPLREDNEQFF

abundance: .
v_gene: TRBV2
d_gene: TRBD1
j_gene: TRBJ2-4
CDR3nt: TGTGCCAGCAGTGAAGGGACAGGGGGTTCCAAAAACATTCAGTACTTC
CDR3aa: CASSEGTGGSKNIQYF

abundance: .
v_gene: TRBV6-1
d_gene: .
j_gene: TRBJ2-3
CDR3nt: TGTGCCAGCAGTGTGTCTTTCGGTACGCAGTATTTT
CDR3aa: CASSVSFGTQYF

abundance: .
v_gene: TRBV7-9
d_gene: .
j_gene: TRBJ2-7
CDR3nt: TGTGCCAGCACCCCGTCCGGCCTTAGCTCCTACGAGCAGTACTTC
CDR3aa: CASTPSGLSSYEQYF

abundance: once
v_gene: TRBV27
d_gene: .
j_gene: TRBJ1-2
CDR3nt: TGTGCCAGCAGTCCCCGAACACTCTATGGCTACACCTTC
CDR3aa: CASSPRTLYGYTF

abundance: .
v_gene: TRBV19
d_gene: .
j_gene: TRBJ1-5
CDR3nt: TGTGCCAGTAGGGCAAGGCCTGGCAATCAGCCCCAGCATTTT
CDR3aa: CASRARPGNQPQHF

abundance: .
v_gene: TRBV5-1
d_gene: .
j_gene: TRBJ2-2
CDR3nt: TGCGCCAGCAGCTTGGGGTTCGGTAACACCGGGGAGCTGTTTTTT
CDR3aa: CASSLGFGNTGELFF

abundance: few
v_gene: TRBV5-4
d_gene: .
j_gene: TRBJ2-6
CDR3nt: TGTGCCAGCAGCTTCTCGGCCAACGTCCTGACTTTC
CDR3aa: CASSFSANVLTF

abundance: many
v_gene: TRBV29-1
d_gene: TRBD1
j_gene: TRBJ2-3
CDR3nt: TGCAGCCTCAAAACCGGGACAGGTCACACAGATACGCAGTATTTT
CDR3aa: CSLKTGTGHTDTQYF

abundance: once
v_gene: TRBV5-1
d_gene: TRBD1
j_gene: TRBJ1-5
CDR3nt: TGCGCCAGCAGCTTGGGACAGGGGGCAGGACAGCCCCAGCATTTT
CDR3aa: CASSLGQGAGQPQHF

abundance: .
v_gene: TRBV10-3
d_gene: TRBD2
j_gene: TRBJ2-5
CDR3nt: TGTGCCATCAGCGACCGGGTGGGCGCGGGAGCAGAGACCCAGTACTTC
CDR3aa: CAISDRVGAGAETQYF

abundance: .
v_gene: TRBV6-1
d_gene: TRBD2
j_gene: TRBJ2-5
CDR3nt: TGTGCCAGCAGTGTCTGGGGACTAGCGGGAGAGACCCAGTACTTC
CDR3aa: CASSVWGLAGETQYF

abundance: few
v_gene: TRBV29-1
d_gene: TRBD1
j_gene: TRBJ2-5
CDR3nt: TGCAGCGTGGGCTTCGGGACAGGGGGGGAGACCCAGTACTTC
CDR3aa: CSVGFGTGGETQYF

abundance: .
v_gene: TRBV6-5
d_gene: .
j_gene: TRBJ1-1
CDR3nt: TGTGCCAGCAGCCCCATCGACAGAGGTAACGCTTTCTTT
CDR3aa: CASSPIDRGNAFF